These T cell receptor beta chains were read from a single sample in a study of T cells in Graves' hyperthyroidism and ophthalmopathy. TCRdb re-called the multiplex PCR reads with MiXCR, one entry per CDR3 protein. Of about 360,000 distinct CDR3 sequences in the sample, around 13% were seen once. Sequencing used blood. The source is a woman aged 18-29 years with Graves' hyperthyroidism. Both conserved end residues are trimmed from each CDR3. Fields, in order: J gene, clone size, V gene, CDR3 protein. Not all rows give a size; the values are once, few, many and, for expanded clones, a class.

TRBJ2-4	-	TRBV7-9	ASSLGGTVDIQY
TRBJ1-1	many	TRBV6-1	ASSPTQNRGRTEAF
TRBJ2-3	many	TRBV11-1	ASSFTRLGTDTQY
TRBJ2-7	-	TRBV25-1	ASSDPDRGRYEQY
TRBJ1-2	many	TRBV20-1	SASPEGHLGNGYT
TRBJ2-7	-	TRBV10-3	AISIAGTSGSSYEQY
TRBJ2-2	few	TRBV9	ASSGLAGVNTGELF
TRBJ1-6	many	TRBV27	ASKSGPQYNSPLH
TRBJ2-1	many	TRBV12-3/TRBV12-4	ASSLIGSNEQF
TRBJ1-2	once	TRBV7-2	ASSSLGEGVGGYT
TRBJ2-2	many	TRBV20-1	SARRGSNTGELF
TRBJ1-5	many	TRBV6-5	ASSYSSDQSNQPQH
TRBJ2-6	-	TRBV5-1	ASSLVETGANVLT
TRBJ2-3	-	TRBV19	ASSPGTALSSTDTQY
TRBJ2-3	many	TRBV14	ASSPWAAHTDTQY
TRBJ2-7	many	TRBV12-3/TRBV12-4	ASSQAGQPYEQY
TRBJ1-1	many	TRBV2	ASSVPGVGTEAF
TRBJ1-1	many	TRBV9	ASSLFGQGNTEAF
TRBJ2-2	many	TRBV7-3	ASSLYGGELF
TRBJ1-4	-	TRBV28	ASSLTGAATNEKLF
TRBJ2-1	-	TRBV27	ASRATETYNEQF
TRBJ2-1	many	TRBV20-1	SARIGGPYNEQF
TRBJ2-1	many	TRBV29-1	SVAGSSYNEQF
TRBJ2-3	many	TRBV29-1	SVEGSYSTDTQY
TRBJ2-1	few	TRBV2	ASRGLAGVSSNEQF
TRBJ1-3	many	TRBV6-1	ASSDRDSGNTIY
TRBJ1-1	many	TRBV12-3/TRBV12-4	ASRGLGTANTEAF
TRBJ1-1	many	TRBV27	ASSSGLGLEAF
TRBJ1-4	few	TRBV6-1	ASSTYRALTNEKLF
TRBJ2-3	many	TRBV7-2	ASSLDRGHTDTQY
TRBJ2-1	few	TRBV14	ASSQQAWGEQF
TRBJ2-7	many	TRBV11-2	ASSGSGGFSYEQY
TRBJ1-2	many	TRBV7-2	ASSSYAGTYGYT
TRBJ2-5	few	TRBV10-2	ASSGSRGQETQY